The 3 T cell receptor beta chains in this list originate from one sample, sequenced in a study of shared clonotypes between healthy human individuals. The repertoire was sequenced with immunoSEQ multiplex PCR; TCRdb's copy has only in-frame clones and lacks some. The sample lists some 630,000 clones; 55% to 75% were seen once. Sequenced: memory CD4+ T cells sorted from blood. Subset defined: CD45RA-negative fraction. These receptors were collected from a woman younger than 45 in good health.

Regarding this clone: Other DNA sequences of this sample code for an identical CDR3. This chain uses TRBV5-1 with TRBJ2-1; possible D gene TRBD2, 6 bases. V lost 4 bases and J lost 4, with 15 bases in between. From germline, CDR1 is SGHRS and CDR2 YFSETQ. The CDR3 totals 15 residues. Here the CDR3 reads CASSVSSGGYNEQFF. In DNA form, the CDR3 reads TGCGCCAGCAGCGTGAGTAGCGGAGGATACAATGAGCAGTTCTTC.

The chain couples TRBV21-1 to TRBJ2-7; TRBD2 is the table's D call, not checked against the DNA. TRBV21-1 is an annotated pseudogene. The CDR3 has 15 residues. This CDR3 reads CASSNVRRRSYEQYF. CDR3 DNA sequence: TGTGCCAGCAGCAATGTGAGGCGGAGGTCCTACGAGCAGTACTTC.

This clone appeared many times. V usage is TRBV29-1 and J usage is TRBJ1-5; a possible D gene is TRBD1 (6 bases). This CDR3 spans 16 amino acids. Germline CDR1 is SQVTM and CDR2 is ANQGSEA. The V end lost 7 bases, the J end lost 0 bases, and 19 bases lay between the germline ends. CDR3 in amino acids: CSAQAGGADSNQPQHF. CDR3 in DNA: TGCAGCGCTCAGGCTGGGGGCGCGGATAGCAATCAGCCCCAGCATTTT.